The rows below give T cell receptor beta chains drawn from one sample of a study of cytomegalovirus exposure and HLA in healthy donors. This table comes from immunoSEQ multiplex PCR, and its TCRdb copy is limited to in-frame clones, with some not included. The sample holds about 150,000 clones, over 60% seen once. Sequencing input: PBMCs. The receptors were sampled from a woman aged 18-29 years in good health and CMV-seronegative. The conserved cysteine and the conserved F or W are not part of the CDR3 here. The listing skips clone size in some rows; elsewhere it reads once, few, many or a size class.

j_call clone_size v_call cdr3_aa
TRBJ2-5 NA TRBV25-1 ASSDLSGQETQY
TRBJ2-1 NA TRBV9 ASSVGVLAGGVKF
TRBJ1-5 NA TRBV7-6 ASSSRPGQGYNQPQH
TRBJ1-1 NA TRBV28 ASSLPGPRNTEAF
TRBJ2-1 NA TRBV6-5 ASSPRSYSYNEQF
TRBJ1-5 NA TRBV11-3 ASSIGGDQPQH
TRBJ2-2 once TRBV6-5 ASSPGQGPTGELF
TRBJ2-5 NA TRBV9 ASSVADQETQY
TRBJ2-1 NA TRBV7-8 ASSLDAGSYNEQF
TRBJ1-5 NA TRBV7-2 ASSPGGSPQPQH
TRBJ2-6 NA TRBV5-1 ASSLDGAGANVLT
TRBJ1-6 few TRBV4-2 ASSQDPRASYNSPLH
TRBJ2-1 few TRBV4-2 ASSPGQGWSYNEQF
TRBJ1-2 few TRBV13 ASSSDTIYGYT
TRBJ2-1 NA TRBV4-3 ASSQSYGKSSYNEQF
TRBJ2-2 NA TRBV10-1 ASRPGTGELF
TRBJ2-3 NA TRBV29-1 SVLKPGLGRTDTQY
TRBJ2-1 NA TRBV27 ASSSETGGTEQF
TRBJ1-5 NA TRBV7-6 ASSYQTGGNQPQH
TRBJ2-3 NA TRBV28 ASRFPGPTDTQY
TRBJ2-2 NA TRBV27 ASRPTGYTGELF
TRBJ2-1 NA TRBV9 ASSVEASGSNEQF
TRBJ2-6 few TRBV28 ASSSSSGFSGANVLT
TRBJ2-3 NA TRBV11-2 ASSASGQGGTDTQY
TRBJ1-1 NA TRBV18 ASSRGLNKGTEAF
TRBJ1-4 NA TRBV18 ASSPGLQSEKLF
TRBJ2-1 once TRBV6-4 ASAEASGGNEQF
TRBJ1-1 NA TRBV19 ASLRDTEAF
TRBJ2-1 NA TRBV5-1 ASSLVQGTSGSSRLNEQF
TRBJ1-1 NA TRBV6-5 ASSYSRGGTEAF
TRBJ1-5 NA TRBV19 ASSIVPSGTGGQPQH
TRBJ1-2 NA TRBV2 ASRSRELNPYGYT
TRBJ2-7 NA TRBV18 ASSPPGQGPYEQY
TRBJ1-1 once TRBV25-1 ASSSQGGAMNTEAF
TRBJ1-5 NA TRBV7-7 ASNRNQGAKQPQH
TRBJ1-1 NA TRBV6-6 ASSPQVFTEAF
TRBJ1-2 few TRBV7-9 ASSLGGDRTYGYT
TRBJ1-1 few TRBV5-4 ASSFAVNTEAF
TRBJ2-5 few TRBV30 AWSPQGETQY
TRBJ2-1 once TRBV28 ASSNSMASGGPAYPF
TRBJ2-7 NA TRBV7-9 ASSLPVSYEQY